This T cell receptor beta chain was profiled in a study of human T cells and chemical hapten exposure. General observations from the study: Clustering by CDR3 similarity yielded significantly more large clusters from expanded TCRs than controls.

The library tagged individual cDNA molecules with unique molecular identifiers. TCRdb re-derived calls from the RACE reads in MiXCR, one entry per CDR3 protein. The data contain approximately 46,000 distinct CDR3 sequences, approximately 9.5% of them seen just once; the ten biggest clones take up around 15%. This clonotype was seen more than once but under ten times. As yet, its antigen is unknown. Time point meaning: patch test 2, 6 weeks after DPC sensitization. As for treatment: therapeutic diphenylcyclopropenone sensitization with weekly scalp DPC. Whole blood, unfractionated, served as the material for total RNA extraction. Blood draws came before every patch-test application. The V gene's germline CDR1 is MDHEN and CDR2 SYDVKM. Trimming took 7 bases from V and 3 from J, leaving 18 bases between them. This CDR3 has 15 amino acids.

The chain recombines TRBV28 with TRBJ2-5; D could derive from TRBD1 or TRBD2 (6 bases each). Here the sequenced sample was whole blood, taken in connection with sensitization to the hapten diphenylcyclopropenone (DPC). The sequence was collected from a woman in her 30s with alopecia areata. Some clones in this sample may be carry-over from other donors' samples. The CDR3 sequence: CASTDSGRGKETQYF. CDR3 nucleotide sequence: TGTGCCAGCACGGACAGCGGGCGGGGCAAAGAGACCCAGTACTTC.